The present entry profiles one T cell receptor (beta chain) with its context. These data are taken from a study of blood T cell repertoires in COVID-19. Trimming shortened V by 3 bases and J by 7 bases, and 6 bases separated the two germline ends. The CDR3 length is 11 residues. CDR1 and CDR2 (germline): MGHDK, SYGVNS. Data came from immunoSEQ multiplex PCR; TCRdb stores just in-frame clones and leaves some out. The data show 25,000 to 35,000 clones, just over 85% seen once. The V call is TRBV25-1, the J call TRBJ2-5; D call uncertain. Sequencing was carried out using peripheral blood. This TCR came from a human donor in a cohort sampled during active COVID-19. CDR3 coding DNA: TGTGCCAGCAGTGAGACTCGGACCCAGTACTTC. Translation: CASSETRTQYF.